The clone carrying this T cell receptor beta chain was found once. TCR beta CDR3 sequences were amplified from RNA transcripts. Researchers ran a first-round RT-PCR on the TCR CDR3 using the HTBI primer set. Using its own MiXCR run on the multiplex PCR reads, TCRdb lists one record per CDR3 protein. The sample records 490,000 or so distinct CDR3 sequences, less than 20% being singletons. Germline V gives CDR1 SGHTA, CDR2 FQGTGA. The CDR3 consists of 15 residues. The ends were cut back, 5 bases at V and 0 bases at J, with 8 bases in the middle. This record belongs to a study of T cells in Graves' hyperthyroidism and ophthalmopathy.

Material: blood. The chain couples TRBV7-3 to TRBJ2-6; D might be TRBD1 (5 bases). This receptor was identified in a man aged 35 to 55 with Graves' ophthalmopathy. The CDR3 nucleotides read TGTGCCAGCAGCCCCGGACACTCTGGGGCCAACGTCCTGACTTTC. Translation: CASSPGHSGANVLTF. The full variable domain, rest sourced from reference TRBV7-3 and TRBJ2-6, is GAGVSQTPSNKVTEKGKYVELRCDPISGHTALYWYRQSLGQGPEFLIYFQGTGAADDSGLPNDRFFAVRPEGSVSTLKIQRTERGDSAVYLCASSPGHSGANVLTFGAGSRLTVL.